A single TCR beta chain is shown here with its context. Produced via immunoSEQ multiplex PCR; TCRdb's table is partial and in-frame only. The sample carries roughly 110,000 clones, around 80% recorded once. The sample originates from a study of blood T cell repertoires in COVID-19. Study at large: Collection of acute and convalescent COVID-19 samples took place in the United States, Italy and Spain. Sample material is recorded as cDNA or gDNA derived from T cells, B-cell-depleted T cells, or PBMCs.

Germline V gene lookup returns CDR1 LNHDA and CDR2 SQIVND (reference sequence). With 6 bases clipped from V and 10 bases from J, the junction kept 14 bases outside the gene matches. The CDR3 totals 14 residues. The receptor comes from a woman aged 55-75 years with acute or convalescent COVID-19. The sequenced sample consisted of peripheral blood. V and J are TRBV19 and TRBJ1-2, with 7 bases that match TRBD1. CDR3 DNA: TGTGCCAGTAGCGTCCAAAGGGCAGGGGGAGCCTACACCTTC. It yields the protein CASSVQRAGGAYTF.